This TCR beta chain was recorded in a study of blood T cell repertoires in COVID-19. CDR3 length: 16 amino acids. Germline CDR1 SGHDN, CDR2 FVKESK. J gave up 0 bases and V 4 bases, and 4 bases lay outside the gene matches. Sequenced by immunoSEQ multiplex PCR; TCRdb stores in-frame clones only, minus some. This table holds roughly 79,000 clones, less than 90% found once. This chain joins TRBV14 and TRBJ2-1, with 9 positions matching TRBD2. The source is a man aged 60 to 69 with active or convalescent COVID-19. The source material was peripheral blood. CDR3 DNA sequence: TGTGCCAGCAGCCGGGGACTAGCCCTCTCCTACAATGAGCAGTTCTTC. Translating it yields CASSRGLALSYNEQFF.